Presented here are 31 T cell receptor beta chains from one specimen sequenced in a study of blood T cell repertoires in COVID-19. Data came from immunoSEQ multiplex PCR; TCRdb stores just in-frame clones and leaves some out. The sample lists 200,000 to 300,000 clones, 83% occurring once. Specimen: PBMCs or T cells enriched from blood (not recorded which). All receptors derive from a woman in her 40s who had been exposed to COVID-19.

This chain links TRBV6-4 with TRBJ1-6, with a possible D match to TRBD1 (5 bases). Trimming took off 2 bases at V and 11 bases at J, with 10 bases between the two ends. The CDR3 is 13 residues long. Per the germline V gene, CDR1 is MRHNA and CDR2 is SNTAGT. The CDR3 spells CASSDRGTAPLHF. As DNA, the CDR3 is TGTGCCAGCAGTGACAGGGGAACTGCACCCCTCCACTTT.

This clone was counted once. The chain couples TRBV5-1 to TRBJ2-1; 12 bases match TRBD2. J gave up 4 bases and V 3 bases, and 5 bases lay outside the gene matches. The CDR3 extends over 16 amino acids. Germline assignment: CDR1 SGHRS and CDR2 YFSETQ. Here the CDR3 reads CASSSPGLAGYNEQFF. The CDR3 nucleotides are TGCGCCAGCAGCTCTCCCGGACTAGCGGGGTACAATGAGCAGTTCTTC. Combining the CDR3 with reference TRBV5-1 and TRBJ2-1 gives the whole variable domain KAGVTQTPRYLIKTRGQQVTLSCSPISGHRSVSWYQQTPGQGLQFLFEYFSETQRNKGNFPGRFSGRQFSNSRSEMNVSTLELGDSALYLCASSSPGLAGYNEQFFGPGTRLTVL.

This clone was observed once. J is TRBJ2-1 and V is TRBV19, with TRBD2 matching 9 bases. The CDR3 runs to 15 residues. J gave up 6 bases and V 3 bases, and 6 bases lay outside the gene matches. Germline V lookup: CDR1 LNHDA, CDR2 SQIVND (reference sequence). CDR3 protein: CASSIGGGAGNEQFF. The CDR3 nucleotides read TGTGCCAGTAGTATCGGCGGGGGGGCGGGCAATGAGCAGTTCTTC.

This clone appeared once. This chain links TRBV7-9 with TRBJ2-3, with D possibly TRBD2 on 5 matching bases. Germline CDR1 and CDR2: SEHNR and FQNEAQ (reference sequence). V gave up 5 bases and J gave up 0 bases, with 12 bases separating them. The CDR3 is 15 residues long. CDR3 amino acids: CASSQILASTDTQYF. DNA for the CDR3: TGTGCCAGCAGCCAGATTCTAGCAAGCACAGATACGCAGTATTTT.

This clone was counted a single time. The chain combines TRBV18 with TRBJ2-5, with D uncertain. V was clipped by 3 bases and J by 0 bases, with 2 bases between them. There are 12 residues in the CDR3. Germline V CDR1 and CDR2: KGHSH, LQKENI. The CDR3 region has the DNA TGTGCCAGCTCACCCTACCAAGAGACCCAGTACTTC. Protein product: CASSPYQETQYF. The full variable domain, in which reference TRBV18 and TRBJ2-5 provide the parts outside the CDR3, is NAGVMQNPRHLVRRRGQEARLRCSPMKGHSHVYWYRQLPEEGLKFMVYLQKENIIDESGMPKERFSAEFPKEGPSILRIQQVVRGDSAAYFCASSPYQETQYFGPGTRLLVL.

The chain carries TRBV25-1 and TRBJ1-3; 7 positions agree with TRBD1. Germline lookup yields CDR1 MGHDK and CDR2 SYGVNS. The CDR3 runs 15 residues. Trimming took 5 bases from V and 5 from J; bases not matched to a gene: 9. The CDR3 bases are TGTGCCAGCAGTTACCCAGGGGGTGAGAGAAACACCATATATTTT. Translated, it gives CASSYPGGERNTIYF.

The gene calls are TRBV5-1 and TRBJ1-1; D not resolved. The germline V gene encodes CDR1 SGHRS and CDR2 YFSETQ. V was pared by 4 bases and J by 1 base, with 14 bases between. This CDR3 spans 15 amino acids. The CDR3 nucleotides read TGCGCCAGCAGCCGGGATGGTAACGGGAACACTGAAGCTTTCTTT. It yields the protein CASSRDGNGNTEAFF.

The CDR3 sequence is CASSLDASGGALYF. For the CDR3, the DNA is TGTGCCAGCAGCTTAGACGCTAGCGGGGGGGCTCTGTACTTC. The chain links TRBV7-2 to TRBJ2-5; TRBD2 matches at 12 bases. Trimming at V came to 1 base and at J to 13 bases, leaving 7 bases not matched to a gene. CDR1 and CDR2 (germline): SGHTA, FQGNSA. The CDR3 covers 14 residues.

This sequence joins TRBV28 and TRBJ2-3; possibly TRBD2 for D (6 bases). The length of the CDR3 is 14 residues. V gave up 5 bases and J gave up 4 bases, with 13 bases separating them. Germline CDR1 and CDR2: MDHEN and SYDVKM. The CDR3 region is CASSPPWGADTQYF. CDR3 DNA sequence: TGTGCCAGCAGTCCCCCGTGGGGGGCAGATACGCAGTATTTT. Together with reference TRBV28 and TRBJ2-3, the CDR3 gives the full variable domain: DVKVTQSSRYLVKRTGEKVFLECVQDMDHENMFWYRQDPGLGLRLIYFSYDVKMKEKGDIPEGYSVSREKKERFSLILESASTNQTSMYLCASSPPWGADTQYFGPGTRLTVL.

The gene calls are TRBV2 and TRBJ1-2; TRBD1 agrees at 11 bases. This CDR3 has 13 amino acids. Germline loops: CDR1 SNHLY, CDR2 FYNNEI. Trimming at V came to 9 bases and at J to 14 bases, leaving 14 bases not matched to a gene. In DNA, the CDR3 is TGTGCCAGTATATACGGGACAGGGGGAATAAGAACCTTC. This codes for CASIYGTGGIRTF.

The V and J genes are TRBV7-3 and TRBJ1-6; TRBD1 is a possible D gene (5 bases). The CDR3 consists of 14 residues. Deletions cut 2 bases from V and 8 bases from J, with 10 bases between. Germline CDR1 and CDR2: SGHTA and FQGTGA. For the CDR3, the DNA is TGTGCCAGCAGCTTACAGGGAAGCGATTCACCCCTCCACTTT. The encoded protein is CASSLQGSDSPLHF.

The rearrangement links TRBV28 to TRBJ2-3; 7 bases map to TRBD1. Trimming removed 7 bases from V and 2 bases from J; junction bases left unmatched: 6. The CDR3 runs to 14 residues. CDR1 and CDR2 (germline): MDHEN, SYDVKM. CDR3 residues: CASTRDSPTDTQYF. The CDR3 DNA follows: TGTGCCAGCACTCGGGACAGCCCCACAGATACGCAGTATTTT. Filled out from reference TRBV28 and TRBJ2-3, the complete variable domain reads DVKVTQSSRYLVKRTGEKVFLECVQDMDHENMFWYRQDPGLGLRLIYFSYDVKMKEKGDIPEGYSVSREKKERFSLILESASTNQTSMYLCASTRDSPTDTQYFGPGTRLTVL.

This sequence joins TRBV5-1 and TRBJ1-2, with 7 nucleotides matching TRBD1. Germline lookup yields CDR1 SGHRS and CDR2 YFSETQ. V lost 5 bases and J lost 4; bases outside the gene matches: 8. This CDR3 contains 14 residues. The CDR3 spells CASSYDRVFYGYTF. CDR3 DNA sequence: TGCGCCAGCAGTTATGACAGGGTCTTCTATGGCTACACCTTC.

The sample holds a few counts of this clone. The rearrangement joins TRBV21-1 to TRBJ1-6. TRBV21-1 is labeled a pseudogene. This CDR3 is built from 16 residues. The CDR3 DNA reads TGTGCCAGCAGCAAAGACCGGGAATACTATAATTCACCCCTCCACTTT. Residues: CASSKDREYYNSPLHF.

CDR3: CASSLATFGGGGEQFF. The CDR3 region has the DNA TGTGCCAGCAGCTTGGCTACCTTTGGGGGCGGTGGGGAGCAGTTCTTC. The chain has TRBV5-5 and TRBJ2-1, with D possibly being TRBD1 (6 bases). In germline, CDR1 is SGHKS, CDR2 YYEKEE (reference sequence). The CDR3 loop spans 16 amino acids. The V gene lost 0 bases and the J gene lost 10 bases, with 20 bases spanning the gap.

This clone was observed a few times. The chain employs TRBV5-5 and TRBJ1-4, with 12 positions matching TRBD1. The CDR3 is 17 amino acids. Germline V gene data show CDR1 as SGHKS and CDR2 as YYEKEE (reference sequence). With V trimmed by 9 bases and J by 6 bases, 15 bases remained unmatched. CDR3 bases: TGTGCCACCCAACCGGGACAGGGGGCGCTTTTGGATGAAAAACTGTTTTTT. It encodes CATQPGQGALLDEKLFF.

The chain carries TRBV3-1 (or the pseudogene TRBV3-2) and TRBJ1-4; TRBD1 matches 12 bases. The CDR3 runs 15 residues. Germline trimming cut 2 bases from V and 11 bases from J; bases unmatched to any gene: 6. Germline lookup yields CDR1 LGHDT and CDR2 YNNKEL (reference sequence). CDR3 nucleotides: TGTGCCAGCAGCCAACCGGGACAGGGGGCATGGAAACTGTTTTTT. It translates to CASSQPGQGAWKLFF.

The chain has TRBV6-5 and TRBJ1-2; possible D gene TRBD1, 5 bases. With 6 bases removed from V and 5 bases from J, the gap between germline ends came to 13 bases. The CDR3 sequence is 13 residues long. Germline V lookup: CDR1 MNHEY, CDR2 SVGAGI. The CDR3 here is CASSPVGGYGYTF. The CDR3 coding sequence is TGTGCCAGCAGCCCCGTCGGGGGTTATGGCTACACCTTC.

The chain employs TRBV18 and TRBJ2-7, with D maybe TRBD2 (7 bases). CDR1 and CDR2 from the germline V gene are KGHSH and LQKENI. The CDR3 covers 18 residues. The germline V and J ends were trimmed by 1 base and 9 bases, with 28 bases remaining between them. The CDR3 loop reads CASSPRPGGPDYLRGQYF. CDR3 sequence (DNA): TGTGCCAGCTCACCACGCCCCGGGGGGCCGGATTACCTACGAGGGCAGTACTTC. The whole variable domain, filled in from reference TRBV18 and TRBJ2-7, reads NAGVMQNPRHLVRRRGQEARLRCSPMKGHSHVYWYRQLPEEGLKFMVYLQKENIIDESGMPKERFSAEFPKEGPSILRIQQVVRGDSAAYFCASSPRPGGPDYLRGQYFGPGTRLTVT.

This clone was detected only once. The chain joins TRBV21-1 to TRBJ2-5; the listed D gene, TRBD1, was not tested against the DNA. TRBV21-1 is a known pseudogene. The CDR3 loop spans 17 amino acids. CDR3: CASSSPAGTGPQETQYF. DNA of the CDR3: TGTGCCAGCAGCTCCCCAGCGGGGACAGGACCTCAAGAGACCCAGTACTTC.

V usage is TRBV6-6 and J usage is TRBJ1-4; 12 bases align to TRBD1. The ends lost 6 bases at V and 7 bases at J; junction bases unmatched: 6. CDR3 length: 15 amino acids. Germline V gives CDR1 MNHNY, CDR2 SVGAGI (reference sequence). The CDR3 loop reads CASSRGQGAGEKLFF. The DNA of the CDR3 is TGTGCCAGCAGCCGGGGACAGGGGGCCGGTGAAAAACTGTTTTTT.

CDR3 sequence reads: CASSIAHGGNEQYF. The CDR3 DNA reads as TGTGCCAGCAGCATCGCCCACGGGGGGAACGAGCAGTACTTC. The chain carries TRBV3-1 (or the pseudogene TRBV3-2) and TRBJ2-7; TRBD2 aligns across 7 bases. The V segment lost 5 bases and the J segment 5 bases; nucleotides outside the gene matches: 9. The germline V gene encodes CDR1 LGHDT and CDR2 YNNKEL (reference sequence). The CDR3 is 14 amino acids.

In DNA form, the CDR3 reads TGTGCCAGCAGCTCGAACAGGGGGGCCTACAATGAGCAGTTCTTC. It codes for CASSSNRGAYNEQFF. The rearrangement joins TRBV7-3 to TRBJ2-1; 8 bases align to TRBD1. Germline V gene sequence: CDR1 SGHTA, CDR2 FQGTGA. V gave up 4 bases and J gave up 2 bases; unmatched junction bases: 4. The CDR3 extends over 15 amino acids.

This clone has only a few counts. The chain combines TRBV7-9 with TRBJ1-2; 9 bases agree with TRBD1. Germline V lookup: CDR1 SEHNR, CDR2 FQNEAQ (reference sequence). With 6 bases clipped from V and 3 bases from J, the junction kept 2 bases outside the gene matches. This CDR3 spans 13 amino acids. CDR3 amino acids: CASRQGADYGYTF. The CDR3 nucleotides read TGTGCCAGCAGACAGGGGGCCGACTATGGCTACACCTTC.

V is TRBV12-3 or TRBV12-4 and J is TRBJ2-7, with D possibly TRBD1 on 6 matching bases. V lost 3 bases and J lost 1, with 7 bases in between. This CDR3 region has 13 residues. In nucleotides, the CDR3 is TGTGCCAGCAGTTTCGGACAGTCCTACGAGCAGTACTTC. Amino acids: CASSFGQSYEQYF.

J is TRBJ2-2 and V is TRBV11-2; no reliable D call. V was trimmed by 5 bases and J by 2 bases, leaving 6 bases between them. The germline CDR1 and CDR2 sequences are SGHAT and FQNNGV. The CDR3 loop spans 13 amino acids. In DNA, the CDR3 is TGTGCCAGCAGCGCACTAAACACCGGGGAGCTGTTTTTT. It specifies CASSALNTGELFF. Based on the CDR3 plus reference TRBV11-2 and TRBJ2-2, the full variable domain is EAGVAQSPRYKIIEKRQSVAFWCNPISGHATLYWYQQILGQGPKLLIQFQNNGVVDDSQLPKDRFSAERLKGVDSTLKIQPAKLEDSAVYLCASSALNTGELFFGEGSRLTVL.

V is TRBV29-1 and J is TRBJ2-1, with TRBD2 matching over 7 bases. V lost 7 bases and J lost 15; bases outside the gene matches: 18. The germline gives CDR1 SQVTM, CDR2 ANQGSEA. CDR3 size: 13 residues. The CDR3 region is CSATPGGGEDGFF. The DNA of the CDR3 is TGCAGCGCCACCCCTGGTGGGGGGGAGGACGGGTTCTTC.

This clone turned up a few times. The gene calls are TRBV11-2 and TRBJ1-5, with 7 bases that match TRBD1. V gave up 5 bases and J gave up 2 bases; unmatched junction bases: 3. The CDR3 has 14 residues. The germline V gene has CDR1 SGHAT and CDR2 FQNNGV. In DNA form, the CDR3 reads TGTGCCAGCAGCCCCGGGACAGGCAATCAGCCCCAGCATTTT. It is translated as CASSPGTGNQPQHF.

The chain has TRBV11-2 and TRBJ2-7; no firm D call. The CDR3 runs to 11 residues. CDR1 is SGHAT and CDR2 is FQNNGV in the germline V gene. Deletions cut 6 bases from V and 3 bases from J, with 6 bases between. In DNA, the CDR3 is TGTGCCAGCAGTTCCGGCTACGAGCAGTACTTC. Protein sequence: CASSSGYEQYF.

This clone came up once. The V and J genes are TRBV7-8 and TRBJ1-2; 8 nucleotides line up with TRBD1. In germline, CDR1 is SGHVS, CDR2 FQNEAQ. This CDR3 is 13 amino acids long. The V gene end was trimmed by 4 bases and the J gene end by 4 bases; junction bases not matched to a gene: 2. CDR3 amino acids: CASSYDRGYGYTF. CDR3 nucleotide sequence: TGTGCCAGCAGCTACGACAGGGGCTATGGCTACACCTTC.

This rearrangement joins TRBV19 to TRBJ1-2, with 7 positions matching TRBD1. Germline V lookup: CDR1 LNHDA, CDR2 SQIVND (reference sequence). The CDR3 is made up of 14 amino acids. V lost 4 bases to trimming and J lost 2 bases; unmatched junction nucleotides: 4. CDR3 nucleotide sequence: TGTGCCAGTAGTAGGGACAGCCTAAACTATGGCTACACCTTC. It codes for CASSRDSLNYGYTF.